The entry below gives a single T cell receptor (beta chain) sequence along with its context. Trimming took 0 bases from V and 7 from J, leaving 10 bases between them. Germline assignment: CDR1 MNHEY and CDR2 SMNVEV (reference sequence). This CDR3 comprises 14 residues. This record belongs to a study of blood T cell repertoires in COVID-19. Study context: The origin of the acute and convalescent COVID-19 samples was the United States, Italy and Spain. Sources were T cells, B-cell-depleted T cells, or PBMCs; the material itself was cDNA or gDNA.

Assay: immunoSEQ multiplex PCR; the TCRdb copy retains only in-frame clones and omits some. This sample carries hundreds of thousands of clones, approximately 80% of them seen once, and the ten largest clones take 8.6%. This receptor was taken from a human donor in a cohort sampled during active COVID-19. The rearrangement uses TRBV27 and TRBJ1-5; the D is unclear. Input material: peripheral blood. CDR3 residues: CASSLSFVGQPQHF. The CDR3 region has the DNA TGTGCCAGCAGTTTATCGTTCGTCGGGCAGCCCCAGCATTTT.